This T cell receptor beta chain comes out of a study of CD8+ T cells in alopecia areata. Overall study: The percentage of affected scalp area served as the score of severity for treated patients. Study results and limitations: Normal skin's resident alphabeta T cells are sequenced alongside lesional scalp T cells.

In each case, RNA was isolated and then reverse transcribed into cDNA as the sequencing template. Clones were read by immunoSEQ multiplex PCR, and TCRdb kept only the in-frame ones, dropping some. The table includes roughly 180,000 clones, 45% to 65% detected once. Treatment indicated: oral pan-JAK inhibitor, 5-10 mg twice daily. As to this clone: Its antigen is not identified.

This material consisted of CD4+ T cells sorted from blood, taken at week 4, from a patient treated with tofacitinib. The clonotype comes from a human donor with alopecia areata.

The CDR3 coding sequence is TGTGCCACCAGCAGAGTAGGTGAAAAACTGTTTTTT. It translates to CATSRVGEKLFF. The chain couples TRBV15 to TRBJ1-4; D not certain. V was clipped by 1 base and J by 7 bases, with 4 bases between them. CDR1 and CDR2 (germline): LNHNV, YYDKDF (reference sequence). CDR3 size: 12 residues.